This is a list of T cell receptor beta chains from one sample in a study of blood T cell repertoires in COVID-19. Profiled with immunoSEQ multiplex PCR; TCRdb holds only in-frame clones, not every one. The repertoire includes 200,000 to 250,000 clones, about 90% of them detected once, and 2.5% to 3.5% sits in the top ten. What was sequenced was peripheral blood. The receptors stem from a woman in her 30s who had recovered from COVID-19. Both conserved end residues are trimmed from each CDR3.

J	V	CDR3
TRBJ1-4	TRBV7-2	ASSLQGQGGEKLF
TRBJ2-1	TRBV6-5	ASSYPGRENEQF
TRBJ2-1	TRBV7-9	ASSLVSGGAYNEQF
TRBJ2-7	TRBV5-5	ASGSGQGNYEQY
TRBJ2-7	TRBV12-3/TRBV12-4	ASSPSSYEQY
TRBJ2-1	TRBV19	ASSLGGLVLNEQF
TRBJ2-5	TRBV7-9	ASSLEGTKAQY
TRBJ1-5	TRBV19	ASSIDRSPNQPQH
TRBJ1-5	TRBV7-9	ASSLVGSSQPQH
TRBJ2-7	TRBV6-5	ASSYGTTEYEQY
TRBJ2-3	TRBV7-9	ASSTPSGGASHRY
TRBJ2-2	TRBV19	ASSITQAGNTGELF